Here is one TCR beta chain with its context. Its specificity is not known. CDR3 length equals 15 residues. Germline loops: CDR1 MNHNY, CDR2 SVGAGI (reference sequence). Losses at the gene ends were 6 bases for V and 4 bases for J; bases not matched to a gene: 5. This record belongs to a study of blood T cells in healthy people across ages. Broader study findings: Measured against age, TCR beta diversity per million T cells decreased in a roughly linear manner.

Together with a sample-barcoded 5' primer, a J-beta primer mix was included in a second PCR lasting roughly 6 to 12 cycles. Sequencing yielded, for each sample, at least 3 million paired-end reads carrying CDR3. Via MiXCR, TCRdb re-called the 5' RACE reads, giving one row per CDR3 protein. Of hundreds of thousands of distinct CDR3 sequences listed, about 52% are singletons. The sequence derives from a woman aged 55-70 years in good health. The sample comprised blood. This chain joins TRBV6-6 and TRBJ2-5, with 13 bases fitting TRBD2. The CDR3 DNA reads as TGTGCCAGCAGCCGCGGACTAGCGGGAGCAGAGACCCAGTACTTC. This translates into CASSRGLAGAETQYF.